This T cell receptor beta chain was found in a study of blood T cell repertoires in COVID-19. Overall study context: Researchers got acute and convalescent COVID-19 samples from the United States, Italy and Spain. In each case, the material was cDNA or gDNA derived from T cells, B-cell-depleted T cells, or PBMCs.

Original processing methods: Researchers report that nucleated cell counts were estimated from reference gene primer amplification. Repertoires were generated with immunoSEQ multiplex PCR, while TCRdb's copy carries only in-frame clones and drops some. V, J and clone size are those of that table, while D and trimming were read from the DNA. This table holds about 320,000 clones, approximately 85% found once. This clone has a count of ten or more. Sequencing was done on a sample of peripheral blood. The sequence was collected from a human donor in a cohort sampled during active COVID-19.

CDR3 residues: CSVDQWMVGNSGSYGYTF. The CDR3 DNA reads as TGCAGCGTTGATCAGTGGATGGTTGGGAACTCGGGGAGCTATGGCTACACCTTC. The chain uses TRBV29-1 and TRBJ1-2; no reliable D call. CDR3 length: 18 residues. The V gene's germline CDR1 is SQVTM and CDR2 ANQGSEA. With 3 bases removed from V and 4 bases from J, the gap between germline ends came to 27 bases.